This T cell receptor beta chain was recorded in a study of T cell responses to AZD1222 COVID-19 vaccine. Trimming took 2 bases from V and 5 from J, leaving 9 bases between them. Germline V gene data show CDR1 as MDHEN and CDR2 as SYDVKM. The CDR3 is 13 amino acids. Here immunoSEQ multiplex PCR was the method, and the copy in TCRdb shows in-frame clones only, minus some. This sample has approximately 120,000 clones, with more than 85% found just once. Worth noting for this clone: Its antigen is unidentified. Other DNA sequences from this sample encode an identical CDR3 as well.

Overall study findings and caveats: Among the donors, most were white British and more were female, and clonal diversity was possibly underestimated.

This chain links TRBV28 with TRBJ1-2; maybe TRBD1 (5 bases). Here the sequenced sample was peripheral blood, taken on day 0 of AZD1222 vaccination. The receptor was isolated from an adult in good health. For the CDR3, the DNA is TGTGCCAGCAGTTTAGGGCAGGGATATGGCTACACCTTC. As protein: CASSLGQGYGYTF.